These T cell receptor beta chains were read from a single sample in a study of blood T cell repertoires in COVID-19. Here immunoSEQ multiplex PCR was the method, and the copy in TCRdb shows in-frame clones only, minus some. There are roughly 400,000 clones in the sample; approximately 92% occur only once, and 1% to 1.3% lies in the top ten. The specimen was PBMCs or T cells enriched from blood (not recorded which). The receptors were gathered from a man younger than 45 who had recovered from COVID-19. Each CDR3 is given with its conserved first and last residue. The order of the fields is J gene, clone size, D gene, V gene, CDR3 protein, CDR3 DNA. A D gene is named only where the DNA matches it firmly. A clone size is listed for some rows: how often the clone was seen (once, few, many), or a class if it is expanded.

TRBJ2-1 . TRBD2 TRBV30 CAWKLAGGGEQFF TGTGCCTGGAAACTAGCGGGAGGTGGTGAGCAGTTCTTC
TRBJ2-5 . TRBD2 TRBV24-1 CATSDGGVETQYF TGTGCCACCAGTGATGGGGGGGTGGAGACCCAGTACTTC
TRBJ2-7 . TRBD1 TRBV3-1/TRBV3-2 CASSLVGDRVF TGTGCCAGCAGCCTGGTAGGGGACAGGGTGTTC
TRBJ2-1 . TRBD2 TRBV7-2 CASSYLAGGSYNEQFF TGTGCCAGCAGCTACCTAGCGGGAGGATCCTACAATGAGCAGTTCTTC
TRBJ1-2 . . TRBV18 CASSPPSAGHGYTF TGTGCCAGCTCACCACCTTCCGCAGGGCATGGCTACACCTTC
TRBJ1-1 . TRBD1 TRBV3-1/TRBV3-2 CASSQVGGNEAFF TGTGCCAGCAGCCAAGTAGGGGGCAATGAAGCTTTCTTT
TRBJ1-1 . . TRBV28 CASSEEITEAFF TGTGCCAGCAGCGAGGAAATCACTGAAGCTTTCTTT
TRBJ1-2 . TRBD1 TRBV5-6 CASSRTRDRANYGYTF TGTGCCAGCAGCCGAACCCGGGACAGAGCGAACTATGGCTACACCTTC
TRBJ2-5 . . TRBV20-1 CSASGSRSGDQETQYF TGCAGTGCTAGTGGCAGTCGGTCGGGGGACCAAGAGACCCAGTACTTC
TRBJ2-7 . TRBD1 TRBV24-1 CATSDPGQGHEQYF TGTGCCACCAGTGACCCTGGACAGGGCCACGAGCAGTACTTC
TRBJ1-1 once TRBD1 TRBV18 CASSPGQGSEAFF TGTGCCAGCTCGCCGGGACAGGGCTCTGAAGCTTTCTTT
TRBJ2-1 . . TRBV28 CASMGLGSGSYNEQFF TGTGCCAGCATGGGACTGGGGTCGGGCTCCTACAATGAGCAGTTCTTC
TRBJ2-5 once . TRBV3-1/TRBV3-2 CASRAKQETQYF TGTGCCAGCAGGGCAAAGCAAGAGACCCAGTACTTC
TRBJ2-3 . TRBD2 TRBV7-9 CASSVTSGRTDTQYF TGTGCCAGCAGCGTGACTAGCGGGAGGACAGATACGCAGTATTTT
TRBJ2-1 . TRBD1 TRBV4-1 CASSQDKTGGLNEQFF TGCGCCAGCAGCCAAGATAAAACAGGGGGCCTCAATGAGCAGTTCTTC
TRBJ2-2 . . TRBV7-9 CASSFHGELFF TGTGCCAGCAGCTTCCATGGGGAGCTGTTTTTT
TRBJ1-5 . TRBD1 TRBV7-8 CASSYFRTGDQPQHF TGTGCCAGCAGCTACTTCAGGACAGGGGATCAGCCCCAGCATTTT
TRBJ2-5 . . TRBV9 CASTPTGTQETQYF TGTGCCAGCACCCCTACAGGGACACAAGAGACCCAGTACTTC
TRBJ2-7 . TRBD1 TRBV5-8 CASSLATGGSYEQYF TGTGCCAGCAGCTTGGCGACAGGGGGCTCCTACGAGCAGTACTTC
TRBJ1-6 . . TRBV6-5 CASRFTVSYNSPLHF TGTGCCAGCAGGTTCACGGTCTCCTATAATTCACCCCTCCACTTT
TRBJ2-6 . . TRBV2 CASSVGVSGANVLTF TGTGCCAGCAGTGTCGGGGTCTCTGGGGCCAACGTCCTGACTTTC
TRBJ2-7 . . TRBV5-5 CASSFTFGQGYEQYF TGTGCCAGCAGCTTTACTTTTGGGCAGGGCTACGAGCAGTACTTC
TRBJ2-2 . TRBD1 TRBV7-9 CASSFAQGAAGELFF TGTGCCAGCAGCTTCGCTCAGGGGGCCGCCGGGGAGCTGTTTTTT
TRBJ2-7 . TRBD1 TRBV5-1 CASMRPGTGVGEQYF TGCGCCAGCATGCGCCCCGGGACAGGGGTAGGCGAGCAGTACTTC
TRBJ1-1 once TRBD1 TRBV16 CASSRQGTEAFF TGTGCCAGCAGCCGACAGGGGACTGAAGCTTTCTTT
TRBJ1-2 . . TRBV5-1 CASSLGGTGVHTF TGCGCCAGCAGCTTGGGAGGGACGGGAGTACACACCTTC
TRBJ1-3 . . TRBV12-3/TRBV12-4 CASSTDRGNTIYF TGTGCCAGCAGCACAGATCGCGGAAACACCATATATTTT
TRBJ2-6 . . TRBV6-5 CASSSALSGANVLTF TGTGCCAGCAGTTCCGCACTCTCTGGGGCCAACGTCCTGACTTTC
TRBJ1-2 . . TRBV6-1 CASSEAGWGHLTEKVGYTF TGTGCCAGCAGTGAAGCTGGTTGGGGACACCTAACTGAGAAAGTAGGCTACACCTTC
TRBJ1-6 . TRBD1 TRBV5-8 CASSRDRSSYNSPLHF TGTGCCAGCAGCCGGGACAGAAGCTCCTATAATTCACCCCTCCACTTT
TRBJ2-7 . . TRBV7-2 CASRVSGGVYEQYF TGTGCCAGCAGGGTTAGCGGAGGGGTCTACGAGCAGTACTTC
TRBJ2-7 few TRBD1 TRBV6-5 CASSYTGEGASYEQYF TGTGCCAGCAGTTACACGGGTGAGGGGGCTTCCTACGAGCAGTACTTC
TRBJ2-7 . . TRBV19 CATRRGLDYEQYF TGTGCCACCCGACGGGGACTTGACTACGAGCAGTACTTC
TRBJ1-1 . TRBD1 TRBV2 CASRGQINTEAFF TGTGCCAGCAGGGGACAGATTAACACTGAAGCTTTCTTT
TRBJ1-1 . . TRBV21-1 CASSKRITGTGGGEAFF TGTGCCAGCAGCAAAAGGATCACCGGGACAGGGGGTGGTGAAGCTTTCTTT